Presented here are 28 T cell receptor beta chains from one specimen sequenced in a study of cytomegalovirus exposure and HLA in healthy donors (dated by TCRdb to about 2017). The library was obtained by the immunoSEQ multiplex PCR assay. TCRdb's version of the immuneACCESS table is confined to in-frame rearrangements and falls short of the full clone set. An unresolved V gene accounts for under half of the shortfall where checked; the remainder is of unknown origin. The sample table holds 260,000 or so clones, of which 80% to 95% were seen once. The ten top clones hold 3.1% of the sample. Sequenced: PBMCs. The receptors were gathered from a woman in her 30s in good health and CMV-seronegative.

The rearrangement links TRBV11-3 to TRBJ2-1, with 16 bases lining up with TRBD2. Germline V gene lookup returns CDR1 SGHNT and CDR2 YENEEA. This CDR3 has 18 residues. J gave up 2 bases and V 1 base, and 2 bases lay outside the gene matches. Here the CDR3 DNA reads TGTGCCAGCAGCTTAGCGGGACTAGCGGGGGGGGCCTACAATGAGCAGTTCTTC. This codes for CASSLAGLAGGAYNEQFF.

J is TRBJ1-5 and V is TRBV7-2; D is ambiguous. The CDR3 spans 13 residues. V lost 4 bases, J lost 3 bases, and 7 bases lay in between. Germline CDR1 SGHTA, CDR2 FQGNSA. Here the CDR3 reads CASSSGINQPQHF. The CDR3 DNA follows: TGTGCCAGCAGCTCCGGGATCAATCAGCCCCAGCATTTT.

The chain joins TRBV7-3 to TRBJ2-7; TRBD1 agrees at 7 bases. Germline trimming cut 4 bases from V and 2 bases from J; bases unmatched to any gene: 5. The CDR3 is made up of 14 amino acids. Germline CDR1 is SGHTA and CDR2 is FQGTGA. CDR3 region: CASSYGQVPYEQYF. DNA for the CDR3: TGTGCCAGCAGCTACGGACAGGTTCCCTACGAGCAGTACTTC.

V is TRBV19 and J is TRBJ1-5; TRBD1 is a possible D gene (6 bases). V gave up 5 bases and J gave up 4 bases, with 15 bases separating them. This CDR3 has 15 amino acids. Germline V gives CDR1 LNHDA, CDR2 SQIVND (reference sequence). The CDR3 sequence is CASSLAYRVNQPQHF. The CDR3, as DNA: TGTGCCAGTAGTCTAGCGTACAGGGTAAATCAGCCCCAGCATTTT.

This clone was seen only once. The CDR3 DNA reads as TGTGCCAGCAGCTTGTGGGGGGCCCACACAGATACGCAGTATTTT. Translation gives CASSLWGAHTDTQYF. V usage is TRBV5-4 and J usage is TRBJ2-3; D tentatively fits TRBD1 or TRBD2 (6 bases each). Deletions cut 1 base from V and 2 bases from J, with 11 bases between. Germline CDR1 reads SGHNT; CDR2 reads YYREEE (reference sequence). The CDR3 is 15 amino acids.

The V and J genes are TRBV7-2 and TRBJ2-1; 8 bases map to TRBD2. Trimming took 0 bases from V and 3 from J; bases not matched to a gene: 4. Germline lookup yields CDR1 SGHTA and CDR2 FQGNSA. CDR3 length equals 16 residues. CDR3 loop: CASSLALAEGYNEQFF. In DNA form, the CDR3 reads TGTGCCAGCAGCTTAGCACTAGCGGAAGGCTACAATGAGCAGTTCTTC.

The chain employs TRBV27 and TRBJ1-3; 9 nucleotides align to TRBD1. This CDR3 is built from 16 residues. Germline V gives CDR1 MNHEY, CDR2 SMNVEV (reference sequence). J was trimmed by 0 bases and V by 5 bases; bases with no gene match: 5. CDR3 DNA sequence: TGTGCCAGCAGTACTCTGACAGGGGGCTCTGGAAACACCATATATTTT. Amino acids: CASSTLTGGSGNTIYF.

In this sample, this clone turned up a few times. V and J are TRBV6-5 and TRBJ1-2; D gene ambiguous. The CDR3 loop spans 11 amino acids. Between the trimmed V and J ends, which lost 7 bases and 2 bases, there was a span of 5 bases. Germline CDR1 MNHEY, CDR2 SVGAGI. This CDR3 is CASTQNYGYTF. DNA for the CDR3: TGTGCCAGCACCCAGAACTATGGCTACACCTTC.

A single count supports this clone. V gene TRBV4-3 combines with J gene TRBJ2-1; D is undetermined. Germline CDR1 reads LGHNA; CDR2 reads YSLEER. This CDR3 region has 16 residues. Trimming removed 0 bases at V and 0 bases at J, with 9 bases between. The DNA for the CDR3 is TGCGCCAGCAGCCAAGATCACGGGTCCTCCTACAATGAGCAGTTCTTC. Translating it yields CASSQDHGSSYNEQFF.

V is TRBV5-6 and J is TRBJ2-5, with 8 bases matching TRBD1. This CDR3 contains 13 residues. CDR1 and CDR2 from the germline V gene are SGHDT and YYEEEE. The V segment lost 3 bases and the J segment 4 bases; nucleotides outside the gene matches: 2. In nucleotides, the CDR3 is TGTGCCAGCAGCTCAGGGGGCGCAGAGACCCAGTACTTC. Protein product: CASSSGGAETQYF.

The CDR3 is CATRPGTGAINEQFF. The CDR3 DNA reads TGCGCTACACGACCCGGGACAGGGGCAATCAATGAGCAGTTCTTC. The chain is built from TRBV10-2 and TRBJ2-1; 10 bases agree with TRBD1. The CDR3 has 15 amino acids. Germline CDR1 reads WSHSY; CDR2 reads SAAADI.

The CDR3 region has the DNA TGTGCCAGTAGTATCGGGACTAGCGGGAGGCCCCCCTACGAGCAGTACTTC. It yields the protein CASSIGTSGRPPYEQYF. This chain uses TRBV19 with TRBJ2-7, with 15 bases fitting TRBD2. CDR3 size: 17 residues. Germline trimming cut 3 bases from V and 2 bases from J; bases unmatched to any gene: 5. Germline assignment: CDR1 LNHDA and CDR2 SQIVND (reference sequence).

The gene calls are TRBV2 and TRBJ1-1, with D maybe TRBD1 (5 bases). With 8 bases removed from V and 1 base from J, the gap between germline ends came to 8 bases. This CDR3 has 12 residues. In germline, CDR1 is SNHLY, CDR2 FYNNEI. The CDR3 sequence: CASWGGNTEAFF. Written as DNA, the CDR3 is TGTGCCAGCTGGGGGGGGAACACTGAAGCTTTCTTT.

This sequence joins TRBV9 and TRBJ2-3; D unresolved. Between the trimmed V and J ends, which lost 2 bases and 3 bases, there was a span of 13 bases. Per germline, CDR1 SGDLS and CDR2 YYNGEE. The CDR3 is 15 amino acids. CDR3 sequence reads: CASSVGGVRTDTQYF. The CDR3 bases are TGTGCCAGCAGCGTGGGCGGAGTCAGGACAGATACGCAGTATTTT.

This chain joins TRBV4-1 and TRBJ1-4; D is perhaps TRBD1 (5 bases). The CDR3 covers 15 residues. Germline CDR1 MGHRA, CDR2 YSYEKL. V lost 1 base and J 7 bases, leaving 13 bases between the germline ends. This CDR3 is CASSQGGRGVEKLFF. DNA for the CDR3: TGCGCCAGCAGCCAAGGGGGTAGGGGAGTTGAAAAACTGTTTTTT.

The table lists this clone with a few counts. The chain uses TRBV6-5 and TRBJ1-2; D is undetermined. Germline CDR1 MNHEY, CDR2 SVGAGI. V was trimmed by 5 bases and J by 2 bases, leaving 9 bases between them. The CDR3 is 13 residues long. CDR3 amino acids: CASSRAQNYGYTF. Here the CDR3 DNA reads TGTGCCAGCAGTCGAGCACAGAACTATGGCTACACCTTC.

This chain links TRBV28 with TRBJ2-3; D not certain. This CDR3 spans 18 amino acids. In germline, CDR1 is MDHEN, CDR2 SYDVKM. Trimming left V 3 bases short and J 0 bases short, with 19 bases between. The CDR3 sequence: CASSLGLGRTASTDTQYF. The CDR3 DNA is TGTGCCAGCAGTTTGGGCTTGGGTAGGACGGCTAGCACAGATACGCAGTATTTT.

This clone showed up just once. This rearrangement joins TRBV9 to TRBJ2-5, with TRBD2 matching over 7 bases. Germline V gene lookup returns CDR1 SGDLS and CDR2 YYNGEE. The CDR3 covers 14 residues. Unmatched junction bases numbered 4, after V lost 0 bases and J lost 5 bases. The CDR3 DNA sequence: TGTGCCAGCAGCGTAGAGGGGCGGGGGGAGACCCAGTACTTC. Protein product: CASSVEGRGETQYF. Combining the CDR3 with reference TRBV9 and TRBJ2-5 gives the whole variable domain DSGVTQTPKHLITATGQRVTLRCSPRSGDLSVYWYQQSLDQGLQFLIQYYNGEERAKGNILERFSAQQFPDLHSELNLSSLELGDSALYFCASSVEGRGETQYFGPGTRLLVL.

The chain is built from TRBV29-1 and TRBJ2-2; 14 bases are shared with TRBD2. This CDR3 contains 17 residues. CDR1 and CDR2 (germline): SQVTM, ANQGSEA. The V segment lost 5 bases and the J segment 5 bases; nucleotides outside the gene matches: 10. The CDR3 here is CSVLGTSGRLRTGELFF. In DNA form, the CDR3 reads TGCAGCGTTCTCGGGACTAGCGGGAGACTGAGGACCGGGGAGCTGTTTTTT.

The V gene is TRBV7-9, the J gene TRBJ2-5; 8 bases align to TRBD2. Trimming removed 10 bases from V and 5 bases from J; junction bases left unmatched: 18. The CDR3 contains 16 residues. Germline V gene lookup returns CDR1 SEHNR and CDR2 FQNEAQ (reference sequence). CDR3 bases: TGTGCCACTTTGCTTGATGAGCGGGAGATTAGGGAGACCCAGTACTTC. Its protein product is CATLLDEREIRETQYF.

The chain uses TRBV7-9 and TRBJ1-4; D remains unclear. The CDR3 spans 12 residues. V was clipped by 5 bases and J by 7 bases, with 8 bases between them. From germline, CDR1 is SEHNR and CDR2 FQNEAQ (reference sequence). CDR3 DNA: TGTGCCAGCAGCAAAAAAGCTGAAAAACTGTTTTTT. This translates into CASSKKAEKLFF.

The rearrangement links TRBV29-1 to TRBJ1-2; D gene uncertain. CDR3 length: 13 amino acids. Germline lookup yields CDR1 SQVTM and CDR2 ANQGSEA. Trimming pared 6 bases from V and 6 bases from J, leaving 17 bases between. The CDR3 loop is CSVDIFGVDGYTF. The CDR3 coding sequence is TGCAGCGTCGATATCTTCGGGGTGGATGGCTACACCTTC.

The genes are TRBV5-1 and TRBJ1-4, with no clear D. Germline V gives CDR1 SGHRS, CDR2 YFSETQ. The V gene lost 0 bases and the J gene lost 3 bases, with 12 bases spanning the gap. The length of the CDR3 is 16 residues. The CDR3 DNA reads TGCGCCAGCAGCTTGGATGGTGGCAGATCTAATGAAAAACTGTTTTTT. Its translation: CASSLDGGRSNEKLFF.

The DNA for the CDR3 is TGCGCCAGCTGGGACAGGGGATCAACTCAGTTCTTC. The encoded protein is CASWDRGSTQFF. The V and J genes are TRBV10-2 and TRBJ2-1, with 10 positions matching TRBD1. This CDR3 is 12 amino acids long. Trimming cost V 8 bases and J 13 bases; bases outside gene matches: 8. Germline V gene data show CDR1 as WSHSY and CDR2 as SAAADI.

Here the CDR3 reads CASSFSLREGFPSTDTQYF. The CDR3 coding sequence is TGTGCCAGCAGTTTTTCGTTGCGGGAGGGGTTTCCTAGCACAGATACGCAGTATTTT. The V call is TRBV28, the J call TRBJ2-3, with 9 bases matching TRBD2. There are 19 residues in the CDR3. V trimming: 3 bases; J trimming: 0 bases; junction bases outside the gene matches: 13. In germline, CDR1 is MDHEN, CDR2 SYDVKM. The variable domain in full, with the rest retrieved from reference TRBV28 and TRBJ2-3, is DVKVTQSSRYLVKRTGEKVFLECVQDMDHENMFWYRQDPGLGLRLIYFSYDVKMKEKGDIPEGYSVSREKKERFSLILESASTNQTSMYLCASSFSLREGFPSTDTQYFGPGTRLTVL.

The chain combines TRBV28 with TRBJ2-7; D possibly corresponds to TRBD1 (6 bases). CDR1 MDHEN and CDR2 SYDVKM come from the germline V gene. The CDR3 is 17 residues long. V was shortened by 5 bases and J by 3 bases, with 23 bases between the two germline ends. CDR3 coding DNA: TGTGCCAGCAGTGACCCCAGGGGCAGGGCGAAGGTCTACGAGCAGTACTTC. Translated, it gives CASSDPRGRAKVYEQYF.

This chain connects TRBV6-1 to TRBJ2-1; a weak D match, TRBD1 (6 bases). The ends were cut back, 5 bases at V and 9 bases at J, with 11 bases in the middle. Looked up from germline, CDR1 is MNHNS and CDR2 is SASEGT. The CDR3 has 12 amino acids. The CDR3 loop reads CASSKQGGEQFF. CDR3 nucleotides: TGTGCCAGCAGTAAACAGGGCGGTGAGCAGTTCTTC.

This clone was seen a single time. The chain recombines TRBV5-1 with TRBJ2-7; no reliable D call. Germline V lookup: CDR1 SGHRS, CDR2 YFSETQ. The V end was cut by 3 bases, the J end by 2 bases, with 6 bases between. This CDR3 spans 12 amino acids. The CDR3 DNA reads TGCGCCAGCAGCTCAGAGACCTACGAGCAGTACTTC. This sequence encodes CASSSETYEQYF.